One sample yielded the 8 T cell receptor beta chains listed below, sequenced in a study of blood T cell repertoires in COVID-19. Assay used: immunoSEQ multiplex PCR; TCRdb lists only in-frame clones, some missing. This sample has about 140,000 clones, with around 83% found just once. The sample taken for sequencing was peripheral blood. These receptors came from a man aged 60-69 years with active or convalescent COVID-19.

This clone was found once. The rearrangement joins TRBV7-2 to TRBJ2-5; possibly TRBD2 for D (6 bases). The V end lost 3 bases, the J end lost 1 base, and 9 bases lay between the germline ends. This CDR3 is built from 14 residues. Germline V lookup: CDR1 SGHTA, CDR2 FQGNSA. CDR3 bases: TGTGCCAGCAGCTTCGGAGGGCGCCAAGAGACCCAGTACTTC. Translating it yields CASSFGGRQETQYF.

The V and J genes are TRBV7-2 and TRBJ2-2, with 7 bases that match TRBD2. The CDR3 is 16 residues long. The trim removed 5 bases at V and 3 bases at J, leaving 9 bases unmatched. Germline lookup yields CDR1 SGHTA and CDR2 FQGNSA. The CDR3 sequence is CASSIAPGGYTGELFF. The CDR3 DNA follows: TGTGCCAGCAGCATCGCCCCCGGGGGGTACACCGGGGAGCTGTTTTTT.

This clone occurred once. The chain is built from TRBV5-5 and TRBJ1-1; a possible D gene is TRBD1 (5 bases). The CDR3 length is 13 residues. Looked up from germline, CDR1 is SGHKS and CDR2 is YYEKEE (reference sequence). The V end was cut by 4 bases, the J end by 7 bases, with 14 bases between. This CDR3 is CASSLSSGLEAFF. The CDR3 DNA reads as TGTGCCAGCAGCCTTAGTTCAGGGCTTGAAGCTTTCTTT.

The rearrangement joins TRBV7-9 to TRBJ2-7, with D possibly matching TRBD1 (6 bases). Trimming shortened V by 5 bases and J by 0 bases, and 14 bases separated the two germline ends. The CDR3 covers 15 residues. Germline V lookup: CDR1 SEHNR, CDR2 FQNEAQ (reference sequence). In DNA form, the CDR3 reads TGTGCCAGCAGCCAACAGGGCCTTACCTCCTACGAGCAGTACTTC. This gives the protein CASSQQGLTSYEQYF.

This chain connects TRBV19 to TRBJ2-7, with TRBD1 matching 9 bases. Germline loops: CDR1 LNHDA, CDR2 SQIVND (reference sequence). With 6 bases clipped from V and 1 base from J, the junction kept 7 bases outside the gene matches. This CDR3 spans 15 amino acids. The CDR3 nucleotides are TGTGCCAGTAGCCCGGGACAGGGAAGTTCCTACGAGCAGTACGTC. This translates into CASSPGQGSSYEQYV.

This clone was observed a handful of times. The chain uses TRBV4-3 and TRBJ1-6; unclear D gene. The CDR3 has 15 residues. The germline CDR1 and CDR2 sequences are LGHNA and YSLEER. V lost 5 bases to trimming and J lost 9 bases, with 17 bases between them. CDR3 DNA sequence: TGCGCCAGCAGCGGCGGGTCCAGGCTCGGTTCACCCCTCCACTTT. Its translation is CASSGGSRLGSPLHF.

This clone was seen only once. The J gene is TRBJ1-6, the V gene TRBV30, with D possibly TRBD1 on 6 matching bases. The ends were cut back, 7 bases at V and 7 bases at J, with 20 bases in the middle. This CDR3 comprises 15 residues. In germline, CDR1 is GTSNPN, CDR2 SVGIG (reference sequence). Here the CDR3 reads CASSPLGGNNSPLHF. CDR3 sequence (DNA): TGTGCCTCCTCGCCCTTAGGGGGTAACAATTCACCCCTCCACTTT. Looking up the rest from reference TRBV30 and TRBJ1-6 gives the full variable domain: SQTIHQWPATLVQPVGSPLSLECTVEGTSNPNLYWYRQAAGRGLQLLFYSVGIGQISSEVPQNLSASRPQDRQFILSSKKLLLSDSGFYLCASSPLGGNNSPLHFGNGTRLTVT.

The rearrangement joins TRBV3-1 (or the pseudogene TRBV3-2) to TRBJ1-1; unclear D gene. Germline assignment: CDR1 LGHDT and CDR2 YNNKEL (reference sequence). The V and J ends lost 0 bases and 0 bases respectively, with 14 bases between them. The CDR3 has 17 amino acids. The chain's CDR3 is CASSQDSPEDMNTEAFF. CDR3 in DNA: TGTGCCAGCAGCCAAGATTCCCCGGAGGATATGAACACTGAAGCTTTCTTT.